These 22 T cell receptor beta chains originate from one sample sequenced in a study of blood T cell repertoires in COVID-19 (dated by TCRdb to 2018 to 2020). Library preparation used the immunoSEQ multiplex PCR assay. TCRdb re-hosts the immuneACCESS table, in-frame sequences only. Its copies lack some clones; in the studies checked, an unresolved V gene accounts for under half of them, and the cause for the rest is not known. The sample table lists 110,000 to 150,000 clones, 80% to 90% of them with a count of one. Approximately 1.5% of the sample is in the top ten clones. Specimen: peripheral blood. These receptors were collected from a woman aged 45-60 years with acute or convalescent COVID-19.

The rearrangement joins TRBV27 to TRBJ1-5; D remains unclear. Looked up from germline, CDR1 is MNHEY and CDR2 is SMNVEV (reference sequence). The CDR3 length is 14 residues. The germline V and J ends were trimmed by 0 bases and 3 bases, with 6 bases remaining between them. This CDR3 reads CASSLSFPNQPQHF. CDR3 nucleotides: TGTGCCAGCAGTTTATCCTTCCCCAATCAGCCCCAGCATTTT.

The chain has TRBV7-3 and TRBJ1-1; perhaps TRBD1 as D (5 bases). Germline assignment: CDR1 SGHTA and CDR2 FQGTGA. Trimming pared 3 bases from V and 7 bases from J, leaving 15 bases between. This CDR3 is 14 amino acids long. Written as DNA, the CDR3 is TGTGCCAGCAGCTTTCAGGGAGGTGAAGTTGAAGCTTTCTTT. Its translation is CASSFQGGEVEAFF.

The chain employs TRBV18 and TRBJ2-7, with TRBD1 matching over 9 bases. CDR1 and CDR2 from the germline V gene are KGHSH and LQKENI. The CDR3 has 14 amino acids. After removal of 2 bases from V and 3 bases from J, the junction contained 2 bases not matched to a gene. The CDR3 spells CASSPGTGNYEQYF. The DNA for the CDR3 is TGTGCCAGCTCACCAGGGACAGGGAACTACGAGCAGTACTTC.

This clone appeared a single time. Here the CDR3 reads CASSLASGFNGELFF. The CDR3 DNA reads as TGTGCCAGCAGCTTGGCTAGCGGGTTTAACGGGGAGCTGTTTTTT. The rearrangement joins TRBV5-4 to TRBJ2-2, with 8 bases aligning to TRBD2. Unmatched junction bases numbered 5, after V lost 0 bases and J lost 7 bases. Germline CDR1 SGHNT, CDR2 YYREEE (reference sequence). The CDR3 spans 15 residues.

The chain combines TRBV11-1 with TRBJ1-1, with D possibly being TRBD1 (5 bases). The CDR3 consists of 13 residues. Germline assignment: CDR1 SGHAT and CDR2 FQDESV (reference sequence). The germline V and J ends were trimmed by 5 bases and 11 bases, with 18 bases remaining between them. CDR3 amino acids: CASSPTRVGGAFF. CDR3 in DNA: TGTGCCAGCAGCCCAACACGAGTCGGGGGGGCTTTCTTT.

V and J are TRBV3-1 (or the pseudogene TRBV3-2) and TRBJ2-3; TRBD1 might be the D (6 bases). CDR1 and CDR2 (germline): LGHDT, YNNKEL (reference sequence). The CDR3 spans 14 residues. Trimming took off 4 bases at V and 1 base at J, with 9 bases between the two ends. The CDR3 DNA is TGTGCCAGCAGCCGACAGGTGGGCACAGATACGCAGTATTTT. As protein: CASSRQVGTDTQYF.

This chain uses TRBV6-5 with TRBJ1-5, with 9 bases lining up with TRBD1. V dropped 6 bases and J dropped 4; count of bases not matched to a gene: 4. This CDR3 contains 14 residues. Germline CDR1 is MNHEY and CDR2 is SVGAGI. CDR3 nucleotides: TGTGCCAGCAGCCGTGGACAGGGGAATCAGCCCCAGCATTTT. Its protein is CASSRGQGNQPQHF.

Notes on this clone: It is unclear where the CDR3 begins or ends on the DNA, so no DNA is shown, and the CDR3 is as TCRdb lists it. The V and J genes are TRBV21-1 and TRBJ2-6; TRBD2, as called in the table, went unchecked against the DNA. TRBV21-1 is labeled a pseudogene. The CDR3 numbers 15 amino acids, ends counted. CDR3 loop: CASSMWGAGANVLTF.

This clone was counted a few times. V usage is TRBV7-3 and J usage is TRBJ2-7; TRBD2 matches at 14 bases. Per the germline V gene, CDR1 is SGHTA and CDR2 is FQGTGA. This CDR3 comprises 16 residues. Trimming removed 5 bases from V and 4 bases from J; junction bases left unmatched: 7. CDR3 nucleotide sequence: TGTGCCAGCAGCCAATACGGGACTAGCGGGAGTTACGAGCAGTACTTC. Protein product: CASSQYGTSGSYEQYF.

This chain links TRBV20-1 with TRBJ1-1; 7 bases fit TRBD1. The CDR3 has 11 amino acids. V was pared by 7 bases and J by 6 bases, with 5 bases of the junction left unmatched. The germline CDR1 and CDR2 sequences are DFQATT and SNEGSKA (reference sequence). CDR3 coding DNA: TGCAGTGGGGGGGACAGTGCTGAAGCTTTCTTT. This translates into CSGGDSAEAFF.

This clone showed up just once. The V call is TRBV6-6, the J call TRBJ1-1, with D unclear. The ends were cut back, 0 bases at V and 3 bases at J, with 11 bases in the middle. CDR1 is MNHNY, CDR2 SVGAGI, per germline (reference sequence). CDR3 length equals 15 residues. This chain's CDR3 is CASSYSTMMDTEAFF. CDR3 bases: TGTGCCAGCAGTTACTCGACTATGATGGACACTGAAGCTTTCTTT.

The rearrangement links TRBV6-1 to TRBJ2-7; no clear D gene. Germline V gene sequence: CDR1 MNHNS, CDR2 SASEGT. The CDR3 is 13 residues long. Trimming left V 2 bases short and J 6 bases short, with 11 bases between. The CDR3 DNA follows: TGTGCCAGCAGTGAATTTGGCGGCAGCGAGCAGTACTTC. Residues: CASSEFGGSEQYF.

The rearrangement uses TRBV10-2 and TRBJ2-1; 10 positions match TRBD2. The CDR3 length is 15 residues. Germline loops: CDR1 WSHSY, CDR2 SAAADI. Trimming took 6 bases from V and 5 from J; bases not matched to a gene: 7. Here the CDR3 DNA reads TGCGCCAGCAGGTCACTAGCGGGGATCGACAATGAGCAGTTCTTC. Protein: CASRSLAGIDNEQFF.

The chain joins TRBV18 to TRBJ2-7; possible D gene TRBD2, 5 bases. This CDR3 has 14 residues. V lost 6 bases, J lost 5 bases, and 17 bases lay in between. Per the germline V gene, CDR1 is KGHSH and CDR2 is LQKENI. The CDR3 protein is CASSPREGWHEQYF. CDR3 DNA sequence: TGTGCCAGCTCTCCTCGAGAGGGTTGGCACGAGCAGTACTTC. Together with reference TRBV18 and TRBJ2-7, the CDR3 gives the full variable domain: NAGVMQNPRHLVRRRGQEARLRCSPMKGHSHVYWYRQLPEEGLKFMVYLQKENIIDESGMPKERFSAEFPKEGPSILRIQQVVRGDSAAYFCASSPREGWHEQYFGPGTRLTVT.

The chain carries TRBV3-1 (or the pseudogene TRBV3-2) and TRBJ2-5; D is unresolved. The CDR3 totals 11 residues. Trimming pared 3 bases from V and 5 bases from J, leaving 4 bases between. In germline, CDR1 is LGHDT, CDR2 YNNKEL (reference sequence). DNA of the CDR3: TGTGCCAGCAGCCACCGGGAGACCCAGTACTTC. Encoded protein: CASSHRETQYF.

J is TRBJ2-2 and V is TRBV12-5; D not resolved. Looked up from germline, CDR1 is LGHNT and CDR2 is FRNRAP. The CDR3 runs 15 residues. The germline V and J ends were trimmed by 3 bases and 1 base, with 9 bases remaining between them. The CDR3 protein is CASGFDSMNTGELFF. CDR3 DNA: TGTGCTAGTGGTTTTGATAGTATGAACACCGGGGAGCTGTTTTTT.

The V gene is TRBV9, the J gene TRBJ2-4; the D is unclear. This CDR3 comprises 14 residues. Germline values: CDR1 SGDLS, CDR2 YYNGEE. V was trimmed by 0 bases and J by 5 bases, leaving 9 bases between them. CDR3 DNA: TGTGCCAGCAGCGTAGGCCAAAGCGAAAACATTCAGTACTTC. Residues: CASSVGQSENIQYF.

The V and J genes are TRBV29-1 and TRBJ1-1; D call uncertain. The V and J ends lost 0 bases and 2 bases respectively, with 4 bases between them. There are 12 residues in the CDR3. In germline, CDR1 is SQVTM, CDR2 ANQGSEA. CDR3 nucleotides: TGCAGCGTTGAAGAAACTAACACTGAAGCTTTCTTT. Encoded protein: CSVEETNTEAFF. The complete variable domain, with remaining parts taken from reference TRBV29-1 and TRBJ1-1, reads SAVISQKPSRDICQRGTSLTIQCQVDSQVTMMFWYRQQPGQSLTLIATANQGSEATYESGFVIDKFPISRPNLTFSTLTVSNMSPEDSSIYLCSVEETNTEAFFGQGTRLTVV.

This rearrangement joins TRBV7-9 to TRBJ1-4; 9 nucleotides line up with TRBD1. The V gene's germline CDR1 is SEHNR and CDR2 FQNEAQ (reference sequence). V lost 1 base, J lost 4 bases, and 7 bases stayed unmatched. CDR3 size: 17 residues. The CDR3 loop is CASSLGGQGYLNEKLFF. CDR3 coding DNA: TGTGCCAGCAGCTTAGGTGGACAGGGGTACCTTAATGAAAAACTGTTTTTT.

The rearrangement links TRBV24-1 to TRBJ2-3, with 7 bases aligning to TRBD2. Per germline, CDR1 KGHDR and CDR2 SFDVKD. With 1 base clipped from V and 1 base from J, the junction kept 1 base outside the gene matches. This CDR3 region has 15 residues. The CDR3 region is CATSDFGGGTDTQYF. CDR3 nucleotides: TGTGCCACCAGTGATTTTGGGGGGGGCACAGATACGCAGTATTTT.

This clone has only one observation. The J gene is TRBJ2-2, the V gene TRBV20-1; tentative D call: TRBD1 (6 bases). Trimming pared 3 bases from V and 1 base from J, leaving 12 bases between. This CDR3 comprises 15 residues. CDR1 DFQATT and CDR2 SNEGSKA come from the germline V gene (reference sequence). CDR3 in amino acids: CSASSDRRNTGELFF. The CDR3 nucleotides are TGCAGTGCTAGTAGTGACAGGAGGAACACCGGGGAGCTGTTTTTT.

The chain has TRBV24-1 and TRBJ2-2, with D unclear. Trimming removed 6 bases at V and 0 bases at J, with 13 bases between. Germline CDR1 reads KGHDR; CDR2 reads SFDVKD. The CDR3 is 16 amino acids. The CDR3 nucleotides are TGTGCCACCAGTTCGGGTCCAAGTGCGAACACCGGGGAGCTGTTTTTT. This gives the protein CATSSGPSANTGELFF.